What follows are 24 T cell receptor beta chains derived from one specimen sequenced in a study of Ad26.COV2.S vaccination and SARS-CoV-2 variants. Noted treatment: 19 received Ad26.COV2.S at low or high dose, single or two shots; about five received placebo; per-sample allocation not given. Each sample was drawn 63 days after the first injection (of vaccine or placebo). Assay: immunoSEQ multiplex PCR; the TCRdb copy retains only in-frame clones and omits some. Altogether around 320,000 clones are present, around 86% being singletons, with the ten largest covering around 3.6%. Sequencing was performed on peripheral blood, taken in a trial of Ad26.COV2.S vaccine versus placebo. These receptors came from a person aged 18-60 years who received the Ad26.COV2.S COVID-19 vaccine or a placebo.

This clone has just a few counts. V usage is TRBV6-5 and J usage is TRBJ2-7, with D perhaps being TRBD1 or TRBD2 (6 bases each). V dropped 2 bases and J dropped 2 bases, with 13 bases sitting between them. Germline loops: CDR1 MNHEY, CDR2 SVGAGI. The CDR3 runs 15 residues. Here the CDR3 reads CASSYVGGRAYEQYF. The CDR3 coding sequence is TGTGCCAGCAGTTACGTGGGGGGCCGAGCCTACGAGCAGTACTTC.

The rearrangement uses TRBV5-4 and TRBJ2-2, with D possibly matching TRBD1 (6 bases). The germline CDR1 and CDR2 sequences are SGHNT and YYREEE (reference sequence). The CDR3 loop spans 15 amino acids. V was cut by 4 bases and J by 4 bases, with 14 bases left in between. This chain's CDR3 is CASSPPRGGTGELFF. DNA for the CDR3: TGTGCCAGCAGCCCCCCCAGGGGCGGCACCGGGGAGCTGTTTTTT.

The genes are TRBV29-1 and TRBJ1-2; TRBD1 might be the D (5 bases). V was pared by 6 bases and J by 4 bases, with 9 bases between. The length of the CDR3 is 11 residues. Germline values: CDR1 SQVTM, CDR2 ANQGSEA. The CDR3 DNA reads as TGCAGCGTCGGGGCCGGCTATGGCTACACCTTC. This encodes CSVGAGYGYTF.

The V call is TRBV18, the J call TRBJ2-7; weak D call: TRBD1 (5 bases). With 3 bases removed from V and 0 bases from J, the gap between germline ends came to 9 bases. CDR1 and CDR2 (germline): KGHSH, LQKENI. This CDR3 is 14 amino acids long. The CDR3 loop reads CASSPKDSSYEQYF. The DNA for the CDR3 is TGTGCCAGCTCACCGAAAGACAGCTCCTACGAGCAGTACTTC.

The chain has TRBV4-1 and TRBJ2-7, with a tentative D call TRBD2 (5 bases). The V and J ends lost 0 bases and 2 bases respectively, with 26 bases between them. Germline V gives CDR1 MGHRA, CDR2 YSYEKL. This CDR3 has 20 residues. The CDR3 protein is CASSQDVPSAAGSGAYEQYF. The CDR3 bases are TGCGCCAGCAGCCAAGATGTTCCTTCGGCCGCGGGCTCTGGAGCCTACGAGCAGTACTTC.

CDR3 nucleotide sequence: TGTGCCAGCAGGGTAGGGGGGGCTTCTGGCTACACCTTC. Translated: CASRVGGASGYTF. The chain uses TRBV12-3 or TRBV12-4 and TRBJ1-2, with D maybe TRBD1 (6 bases). The CDR3 loop spans 13 amino acids. Trimming took 6 bases from V and 7 from J, leaving 15 bases between them.

The chain carries TRBV5-1 and TRBJ1-1, with D unclear. This CDR3 has 11 residues. Germline assignment: CDR1 SGHRS and CDR2 YFSETQ. The V gene lost 4 bases and the J gene lost 5 bases, with 6 bases spanning the gap. The CDR3 nucleotides are TGCGCCAGCAGCATTGATACTGAAGCTTTCTTT. Residues: CASSIDTEAFF.

V and J are TRBV5-1 and TRBJ1-1; D is ambiguous. Germline assignment: CDR1 SGHRS and CDR2 YFSETQ. V lost 1 base, J lost 0 bases, and 10 bases lay in between. CDR3 length: 15 amino acids. CDR3 sequence: CASSLNGGLNTEAFF. CDR3 DNA: TGCGCCAGCAGCTTGAATGGTGGCTTGAACACTGAAGCTTTCTTT.

The J gene is TRBJ1-1, the V gene TRBV7-2; 11 bases line up with TRBD1. Germline V lookup: CDR1 SGHTA, CDR2 FQGNSA. Germline trimming cut 5 bases from V and 5 bases from J; bases unmatched to any gene: 10. The CDR3 runs to 16 residues. This chain's CDR3 is CASSALTGTGGTEAFF. CDR3 bases: TGTGCCAGCAGCGCCCTAACCGGGACAGGGGGAACTGAAGCTTTCTTT. The variable domain in full, completed from reference TRBV7-2 and TRBJ1-1, reads GAGVSQSPSNKVTEKGKDVELRCDPISGHTALYWYRQSLGQGLEFLIYFQGNSAPDKSGLPSDRFSAERTGGSVSTLTIQRTQQEDSAVYLCASSALTGTGGTEAFFGQGTRLTVV.

Written as DNA, the CDR3 is TGCGCCAGCAGCCCTAGGGCAGGTACGAACACCGGGGAGCTGTTTTTT. This codes for CASSPRAGTNTGELFF. This chain uses TRBV5-1 with TRBJ2-2; no reliable D call. The V and J ends lost 4 bases and 0 bases respectively, with 13 bases between them. The CDR3 consists of 16 residues. CDR1 and CDR2 from the germline V gene are SGHRS and YFSETQ.

V is TRBV5-1 and J is TRBJ2-1, with 7 bases identical to TRBD1. CDR1 is SGHRS, CDR2 YFSETQ, per germline. The V segment lost 4 bases and the J segment 7 bases; nucleotides outside the gene matches: 17. This CDR3 is 17 amino acids long. This chain's CDR3 is CASSPLPGQGVNNEQFF. The CDR3 DNA is TGCGCCAGCAGCCCCCTCCCGGGGCAGGGGGTTAATAATGAGCAGTTCTTC.

The chain uses TRBV30 and TRBJ2-5; 13 bases fit TRBD2. The CDR3 is 18 residues long. Germline V lookup: CDR1 GTSNPN, CDR2 SVGIG (reference sequence). After removal of 0 bases from V and 1 base from J, the junction contained 8 bases not matched to a gene. The CDR3 region has the DNA TGTGCCTGGAGTGTACGCTGGACTAGCGGGGGTTCCCAAGAGACCCAGTACTTC. It yields the protein CAWSVRWTSGGSQETQYF.

This clone showed up just a few times. The chain combines TRBV15 with TRBJ1-2; D is unclear. V was trimmed by 0 bases and J by 2 bases, leaving 7 bases between them. The CDR3 covers 14 residues. CDR1 LNHNV and CDR2 YYDKDF come from the germline V gene (reference sequence). Written as DNA, the CDR3 is TGTGCCACCAGCAGAGATAAGGGCAACTATGGCTACACCTTC. This encodes CATSRDKGNYGYTF.

The rearrangement uses TRBV24-1 and TRBJ2-1, with 10 bases matching TRBD2. The CDR3 length is 14 residues. Trimming cost V 3 bases and J 7 bases; bases outside gene matches: 2. The V gene's germline CDR1 is KGHDR and CDR2 SFDVKD. The CDR3 DNA sequence: TGTGCCACCAGTGATACACTAGCGGGGAATGAGCAGTTCTTC. Its translation: CATSDTLAGNEQFF.

V is TRBV12-3 or TRBV12-4 and J is TRBJ2-3, with no clear D. The CDR3 extends over 11 amino acids. V was trimmed by 6 bases and J by 5 bases, leaving 6 bases between them. The CDR3 DNA follows: TGTGCCAGCAGCCCTAGAGATACGCAGTATTTT. Translated: CASSPRDTQYF.

The gene calls are TRBV18 and TRBJ1-2, with 9 bases lining up with TRBD1. V lost 1 base and J lost 7; bases outside the gene matches: 7. Germline loops: CDR1 KGHSH, CDR2 LQKENI. The CDR3 is 15 residues long. The CDR3 loop reads CASSPLGQGDPGYTF. CDR3 DNA sequence: TGTGCCAGCTCACCACTGGGACAGGGAGATCCTGGCTACACCTTC.

Here the CDR3 reads CASSQVGPTENYGYTF. The CDR3 region has the DNA TGTGCCAGCAGCCAAGTGGGGCCGACTGAAAACTATGGCTACACCTTC. The rearrangement links TRBV3-1 (or the pseudogene TRBV3-2) to TRBJ1-2; weak D call: TRBD1 (5 bases). V gave up 1 base and J gave up 2 bases, with 14 bases separating them. CDR1 is LGHDT and CDR2 is YNNKEL in the germline V gene (reference sequence). The CDR3 extends over 16 amino acids.

This clone was observed once. The chain uses TRBV11-2 and TRBJ2-7; D is unclear. The CDR3 runs 14 residues. V was pared by 2 bases and J by 3 bases, with 11 bases between. CDR1 is SGHAT and CDR2 is FQNNGV in the germline V gene. CDR3 in DNA: TGTGCCAGCAGCTTACCAGGTTTGGACTACGAGCAGTACTTC. Its translation is CASSLPGLDYEQYF. The full variable domain, completed using reference TRBV11-2 and TRBJ2-7, is EAGVAQSPRYKIIEKRQSVAFWCNPISGHATLYWYQQILGQGPKLLIQFQNNGVVDDSQLPKDRFSAERLKGVDSTLKIQPAKLEDSAVYLCASSLPGLDYEQYFGPGTRLTVT.

This chain connects TRBV5-1 to TRBJ2-3, with TRBD2 matching 7 bases. V shed 2 bases and J 0 bases; nucleotides not matched to a gene: 3. The CDR3 sequence is 15 residues long. Per germline, CDR1 SGHRS and CDR2 YFSETQ. The CDR3 nucleotides read TGCGCCAGCAGCTTTACTAGCGCGAGCACAGATACGCAGTATTTT. Its protein product is CASSFTSASTDTQYF. The entire variable domain, with the rest obtained from reference TRBV5-1 and TRBJ2-3, is as follows: KAGVTQTPRYLIKTRGQQVTLSCSPISGHRSVSWYQQTPGQGLQFLFEYFSETQRNKGNFPGRFSGRQFSNSRSEMNVSTLELGDSALYLCASSFTSASTDTQYFGPGTRLTVL.

This chain joins TRBV27 and TRBJ1-6; D remains unclear. V lost 4 bases, J lost 4 bases, and 11 bases lay in between. The CDR3 length is 15 residues. Looked up from germline, CDR1 is MNHEY and CDR2 is SMNVEV (reference sequence). The CDR3 DNA reads as TGTGCCAGCAGTTCAGACGGTCAGTATAATTCACCCCTCCACTTT. This gives the protein CASSSDGQYNSPLHF.

J is TRBJ2-7 and V is TRBV14; 7 bases fit TRBD2. Germline V gene data show CDR1 as SGHDN and CDR2 as FVKESK. V lost 3 bases, J lost 0 bases, and 5 bases stayed unmatched. The CDR3 runs 15 residues. CDR3 bases: TGTGCCAGCAGCCAGATGACTAGCTTCTCCTACGAGCAGTACTTC. It encodes CASSQMTSFSYEQYF.

The J gene is TRBJ2-2, the V gene TRBV11-2; 7 nucleotides match TRBD1. The CDR3 loop spans 18 amino acids. Germline CDR1 and CDR2: SGHAT and FQNNGV. V lost 5 bases and J lost 8; bases outside the gene matches: 20. The DNA of the CDR3 is TGTGCCAGCAGCCCCGGGACAGTACCCCTCTCGGGCAGAGGGGAGCTGTTTTTT. This codes for CASSPGTVPLSGRGELFF.

The V call is TRBV6-5, the J call TRBJ2-3; D remains ambiguous. CDR3 length: 11 amino acids. V was shortened by 6 bases and J by 4 bases, with 5 bases between the two germline ends. In germline, CDR1 is MNHEY, CDR2 SVGAGI. CDR3 residues: CASRLSDTQYF. In DNA, the CDR3 is TGTGCCAGCAGGCTATCAGATACGCAGTATTTT.

The chain carries TRBV5-4 and TRBJ2-7; D ambiguous. Trimming cost V 4 bases and J 0 bases, with 14 bases left between them. CDR3 length equals 15 residues. Germline V gene sequence: CDR1 SGHNT, CDR2 YYREEE (reference sequence). The CDR3 sequence is CASSSWTASSYEQYF. CDR3 coding DNA: TGTGCCAGCAGCAGTTGGACGGCTAGCTCCTACGAGCAGTACTTC. Looking up the rest from reference TRBV5-4 and TRBJ2-7 gives the full variable domain: ETGVTQSPTHLIKTRGQQVTLRCSSQSGHNTVSWYQQALGQGPQFIFQYYREEENGRGNFPPRFSGLQFPNYSSELNVNALELDDSALYLCASSSWTASSYEQYFGPGTRLTVT.